Listed below are T cell receptor beta chains from one sample, sequenced in a study of OX40 agonist ivuxolimab in advanced cancers. Profiling relied on immunoSEQ multiplex PCR, and the TCRdb table lists in-frame clones only, not all of them. The repertoire holds 45,000 to 50,000 clones, with 80% to 90% as singletons. Sample: CD4+ or CD8+ T cells sorted from blood, taken in a trial of the OX40 agonist ivuxolimab. The receptors derive from an adult with an advanced solid tumor such as melanoma, head and neck, liver or kidney cancer. Each CDR3 is given with its conserved first and last residue. D genes are given only for firm matches. Clone sizes are given selectively: once, few, many, or a class where the clone is expanded.

d_call j_call v_call clone_size cdr3_aa cdr3_nt
. TRBJ2-7 TRBV2 once CASSRAGEGEYF TGTGCCAGCAGTAGGGCGGGTGAGGGGGAGTACTTC
. TRBJ2-1 TRBV7-9 few CASSLPDNEQFF TGTGCCAGCAGCCTTCCCGACAATGAGCAGTTCTTC
. TRBJ1-1 TRBV7-2 . CASSSQASNTEAFF TGTGCCAGCAGCTCCCAGGCCTCGAACACTGAAGCTTTCTTT
TRBD2 TRBJ2-7 TRBV10-3 . CAISHGLAGESEQYF TGTGCCATCAGCCATGGTCTGGCGGGAGAGAGCGAGCAGTACTTC
TRBD1 TRBJ1-1 TRBV7-2 . CASSSDRGRHTEAFF TGTGCCAGCAGCTCCGACAGGGGGCGGCACACTGAAGCTTTCTTT
. TRBJ2-2 TRBV10-1 . CASRDGLNTGELFF TGCGCCAGCAGAGACGGGCTGAACACCGGGGAGCTGTTTTTT
. TRBJ2-7 TRBV6-5 . CASKKGTGSGEQYF TGTGCCAGCAAGAAAGGCACTGGGTCGGGAGAGCAGTACTTC
. TRBJ2-3 TRBV5-5 . CASSPGLTTDTQYF TGTGCCAGCAGCCCCGGACTAACCACAGATACGCAGTATTTT
TRBD1 TRBJ1-3 TRBV11-3 once CASSSGQGPSGNTIYF TGTGCCAGCAGCTCCGGACAGGGGCCCTCTGGAAACACCATATATTTT
. TRBJ2-7 TRBV6-5 few CASSYAQSYEQYF TGTGCCAGCAGTTACGCCCAGTCCTACGAGCAGTACTTC
. TRBJ2-1 TRBV13 . CASSTGRKAYNEQFF TGTGCCAGCAGCACTGGAAGGAAAGCCTACAATGAGCAGTTCTTC
. TRBJ2-7 TRBV29-1 . CSVALTLRGGQYF TGCAGCGTTGCCCTTACGTTAAGAGGCGGGCAGTACTTC
TRBD2 TRBJ2-1 TRBV5-6 . CASSLLGEGRDEQFF TGTGCCAGCAGTCTTTTGGGGGAGGGCCGAGATGAGCAGTTCTTC
TRBD2 TRBJ2-7 TRBV6-5 . CASSRASLAGDEQYF TGTGCCAGCAGTAGGGCTAGTCTAGCGGGAGACGAGCAGTACTTC
. TRBJ2-1 TRBV5-1 . CASSLDVTYKSVEQFF TGCGCCAGCAGCTTGGATGTGACATACAAATCGGTTGAGCAGTTCTTC